This TCR beta chain was observed in a study of vaccination and CD4 T cells after COVID-19. Study-wide points: Nearly all convalescent vaccine-specific clones, 304 of 307, recognized only SARS-CoV-2 spike. Early post-infection timepoints were not included, and relatively few convalescent patients were studied.

This clonotype occurred a few times. The antigen is undetermined. The V and J ends lost 7 bases and 7 bases respectively, with 12 bases between them. This CDR3 has 12 amino acids. Germline values: CDR1 MDHEN, CDR2 SYDVKM. The Oncomine TCR Beta short-read assay generated sequence data from the DNA of cultured CD4+ T cells. TCRdb reprocessed the PCR reads with MiXCR, giving one entry per CDR3 protein. The sample has about 14,000 distinct CDR3 sequences; more than 20% are singletons. Treatment here: approximately 9-day PBMC culture with coronavirus spike peptide pools or control peptides (ViraFEST assay). In the ViraFEST assay, peptide-pool expansion preceded TCR sequencing of expanded clonotypes.

This material consisted of CD4+ T cells from blood, cultured in vitro, taken after SARS-CoV-2 vaccination. The gene calls are TRBV28 and TRBJ2-3; no reliable D call. This sequence originates from a human donor who had recovered from COVID-19. The CDR3 region has the DNA TGTGCCAGCACTGCGATACTACATACGCAGTATTTT. Amino acids: CASTAILHTQYF.